This is a list of T cell receptor beta chains from one sample in a study of T-cell memory formation after mild COVID-19. Via MiXCR, TCRdb re-called the 5' RACE reads, giving one row per CDR3 protein. The repertoire consists of some 210,000 distinct CDR3 sequences, with around 30% occurring once and the leading ten covering about an eighth. The sequencing input was PBMCs or a T cell subset sorted from them (not recorded which). The receptors originated from an adult woman who had mild COVID-19 (a few samples of this study predate the infection). Cell type and time point are not known. CDR3s include the opening cysteine and the closing phenylalanine or tryptophan.

V gene,CDR3 protein
TRBV11-3,CASWNSDSSYEQYF
TRBV12-3/TRBV12-4,CASSLRFYNEQFF
TRBV4-3,CASSQDKAREQFF
TRBV12-3/TRBV12-4,CASSLTLLTDTQYF
TRBV18,CASSPRLETQYF
TRBV30,CAWKAAGYNEQFF
TRBV20-1,CSASSGGYSGNTIYF
TRBV3-1,CASSLYERNTEAFF
TRBV11-2,CASSSRTGVEGYTF
TRBV20-1,CSAIGPVVEAFF
TRBV7-3,CASRGGDTQYF
TRBV20-1,CSAPRQGYEQYF
TRBV12-5,CASVPPGRNEQFF
TRBV6-6,CASSQEGTSGRGEQYF
TRBV7-9,CASSSSWQGDGNTIYF
TRBV10-3,CAIASRATGELFF
TRBV5-6,CASSFGGALGYEQFF
TRBV6-2/TRBV6-3,CASSYHPADRDITGTQYF
TRBV7-9,CASSLPSGRAVSYNEQFF
TRBV29-1,CSVYPGQGYEQYF
TRBV6-2/TRBV6-3,CASRPATSGANTGELFF
TRBV5-1,CASSNPGLAGANYEQYF
TRBV7-9,CASSLPGTLKGEQYF
TRBV7-2,CASSLGLQAYNSPLHF
TRBV27,CASSSLSGGFYEQYF
TRBV4-2,CASSQVGTHGDEQFF
TRBV3-1,CATSLLGHSNSYEQYF
TRBV5-1,CASSSGQGGASTDTQYF
TRBV7-9,CASSNRVTGANSPLHF
TRBV7-6,CASSLMGVSYNEQFF
TRBV11-2,CASSPDGWGLESRDTQYF
TRBV12-3/TRBV12-4,CASSFGTVNTEAFF
TRBV7-6,CASSSETGLAEQYF
TRBV20-1,CSARPSGRTDTQYF
TRBV15,CATSRVEVFAGGRGTQYF
TRBV12-3/TRBV12-4,CASRLTGGYGYTF
TRBV7-6,CASRADYTGELFF
TRBV5-1,CASSSRTGRNNEQFF
TRBV20-1,CSADDKGQAKNEQFF
TRBV5-1,CASSLEAGELFF
TRBV2,CARIGTGYGYTF
TRBV2,CASSGQGALGDEQFF
TRBV5-1,CASSREGAGNTIYF
TRBV11-2,CASSLALAGTYNEQFF
TRBV6-2/TRBV6-3,CASLGTGGWDEQYF
TRBV7-9,CASSSPARRGGSYEQYF
TRBV6-1,CASSGQPGEPQHF
TRBV9,CASSEGSTGRTEAFF
TRBV11-2,CASTQRGRAAQETQYF
TRBV12-3/TRBV12-4,CASSYGLAGTYEQYF
TRBV2,CASSAVLGLAGTDTQYF
TRBV29-1,CSVTAGVNYGYTF
TRBV5-5,CASSLEGASGYTF
TRBV7-8,CASSSVPQPKDYTF
TRBV7-2,CASSLRGRTDYGYTF
TRBV12-3/TRBV12-4,CASSLGDEQFF